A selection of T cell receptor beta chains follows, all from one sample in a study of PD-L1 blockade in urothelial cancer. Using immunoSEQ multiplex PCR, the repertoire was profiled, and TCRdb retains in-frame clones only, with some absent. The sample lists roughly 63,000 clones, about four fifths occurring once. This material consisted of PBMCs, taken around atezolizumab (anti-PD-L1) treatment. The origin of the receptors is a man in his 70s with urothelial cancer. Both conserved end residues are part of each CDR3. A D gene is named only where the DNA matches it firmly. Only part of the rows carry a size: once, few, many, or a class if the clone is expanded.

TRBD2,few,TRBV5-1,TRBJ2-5,TGCGCCAGCAGCTTGAGAGTAGCGGGAGGAGAGACCCAGTACTTC,CASSLRVAGGETQYF
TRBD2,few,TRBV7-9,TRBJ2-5,TGTGCCAGCAGCTTAGGGCTAGCGGGAGTGCATGAGTACTTC,CASSLGLAGVHEYF
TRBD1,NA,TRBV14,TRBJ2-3,TGTGCCAGCAGCCAAGACCGGACAGGGACTAGCACAGATACGCAGTATTTT,CASSQDRTGTSTDTQYF
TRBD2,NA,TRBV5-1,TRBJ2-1,TGCGCCAGCACGTCCGGGACTAGCGGTTACAATGAGCAGTTCTTC,CASTSGTSGYNEQFF
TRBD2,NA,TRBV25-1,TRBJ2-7,TGTGCCAGCAGTGAAAGCGGGATGGCCTACGAGCAGTACTTC,CASSESGMAYEQYF
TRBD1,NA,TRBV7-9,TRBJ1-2,TGTGCCAGCAGCGGGACAGCCTATGGCTACACCTTC,CASSGTAYGYTF
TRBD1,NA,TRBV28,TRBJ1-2,TGTGCCAGCAGTCGTCTTGACAGGGCCCATAGCGACTATGGCTACACCTTC,CASSRLDRAHSDYGYTF
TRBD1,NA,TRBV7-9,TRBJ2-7,TGTGCCAGCAGCTCCGGGACAGGGCTCTACGAGCAGTACTTC,CASSSGTGLYEQYF
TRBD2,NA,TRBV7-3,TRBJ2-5,TGTGCCAGCAGCCCAAATGGCGGGAGCCAGACCCAGTACTTC,CASSPNGGSQTQYF
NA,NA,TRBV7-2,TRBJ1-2,TGTGCCAGCAGCTCCCAGGCCGGGGAGGGCGGCTACACCTTC,CASSSQAGEGGYTF
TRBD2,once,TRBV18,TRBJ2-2,TGTGCCATTTCACCGAGCGGGAAAGTCGGGGAGCTGTTTTTT,CAISPSGKVGELFF
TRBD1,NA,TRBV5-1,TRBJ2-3,TGCGCCAGCAGCTTGGAGGACAGGACCACAGATACGCAGTATTTT,CASSLEDRTTDTQYF
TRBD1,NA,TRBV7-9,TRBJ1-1,TGTGCCAGCAGCATTGGACAGGGGAATCCTGAAGCTTTCTTT,CASSIGQGNPEAFF
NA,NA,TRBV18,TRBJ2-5,TGTGCCAGCCACGCGGGACTTAATAGGGAGACCCAGTACTTC,CASHAGLNRETQYF
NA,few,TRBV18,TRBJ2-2,TGTGCCAGCTCACCAGAGCCCGGGTCCGGGGAGCTGTTTTTT,CASSPEPGSGELFF
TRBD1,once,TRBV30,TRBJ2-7,TGTGCCTGGGGACAGGGGTTCTACGAGCAGTACTTC,CAWGQGFYEQYF
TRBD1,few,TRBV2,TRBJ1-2,TGTGCCAGCAGTGTTGACAGGGGGCTCGATGGCTACACCTTC,CASSVDRGLDGYTF
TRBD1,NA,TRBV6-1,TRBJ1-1,TGTGCCAGTTCGAGACAGGGAGAGGGCACTGAAGCTTTCTTT,CASSRQGEGTEAFF
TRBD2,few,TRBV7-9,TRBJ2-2,TGTGCCAGCAGCGGTCCAAGCGGGAGTCTCACCGGGGAGCTGTTTTTT,CASSGPSGSLTGELFF
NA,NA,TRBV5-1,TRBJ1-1,TGCGCCAGCAGCCTCCAGGACAGCCCGAACACTGAAGCTTTCTTT,CASSLQDSPNTEAFF
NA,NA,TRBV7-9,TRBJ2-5,TGTGCCAGCAGCTCGAAAAGGCCGGGACATCCAAAGTACCAAGAGACCCAGTACTTC,CASSSKRPGHPKYQETQYF
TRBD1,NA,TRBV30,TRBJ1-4,TGTGCCTGGAGTAGACAGGGTGCTGAAAAACTGTTTTTT,CAWSRQGAEKLFF
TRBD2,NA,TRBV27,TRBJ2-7,TGTGCCAGCAGTTACGAGGGTAGCGGGAGCTACGAGCAGTACTTC,CASSYEGSGSYEQYF
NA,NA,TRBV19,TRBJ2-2,TGTGCCAGTAGTAGACTAGGGGGGGGTACCGGGGAGCTGTTTTTT,CASSRLGGGTGELFF
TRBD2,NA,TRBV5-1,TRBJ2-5,TGCGCCAGCAGACGTAGCGGGGCACAAGAGACCCAGTACTTC,CASRRSGAQETQYF
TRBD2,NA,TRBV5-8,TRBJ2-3,TGTGCCAGCAGCCCGGGACTAGCGGCTAGCACAGATACGCAGTATTTT,CASSPGLAASTDTQYF
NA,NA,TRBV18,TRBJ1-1,TGTGCCAGCTCAAAAGGCAGGCAATCCCAAGGGGCTGAAGCTTTCTTT,CASSKGRQSQGAEAFF
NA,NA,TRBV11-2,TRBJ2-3,TGTGCCAGCAGCTTAGGGCTGCCAGATACGCAGTATTTT,CASSLGLPDTQYF
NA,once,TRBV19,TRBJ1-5,TGTGCCAGTAGTATAGACAGGGTGCAGCCCCAGCATTTT,CASSIDRVQPQHF
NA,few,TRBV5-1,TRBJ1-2,TGCGCCAGCAGCTCCCAGGATGCAAGCTACACCTTC,CASSSQDASYTF
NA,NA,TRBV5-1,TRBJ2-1,TGCGCCAGCAGCTTGATTGGGACACTTGACAATGAGCAGTTCTTC,CASSLIGTLDNEQFF
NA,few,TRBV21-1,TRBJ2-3,TGTGCCAGCAGCAAAGGCCCTCGACTAGCGGGAGTCTCAGATACGCAGTATTTT,CASSKGPRLAGVSDTQYF
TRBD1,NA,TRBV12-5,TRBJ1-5,TGTGCTAGTGGTTTGGTCACTTACCGGGACAGGGGGTTTAGCAATCAGCCCCAGCATTTT,CASGLVTYRDRGFSNQPQHF
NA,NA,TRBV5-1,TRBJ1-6,TGCGCCAGCAGCTTGGGGGACATTTCCAATTCACCCCTCCACTTT,CASSLGDISNSPLHF
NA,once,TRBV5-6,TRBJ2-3,TGTGCCAGCAGTTCCACCCCAGGCACAGATACGCAGTATTTT,CASSSTPGTDTQYF
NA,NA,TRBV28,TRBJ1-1,TGTGCCACCAAGGCGGGGGGCGCGAACACTGAAGCTTTCTTT,CATKAGGANTEAFF
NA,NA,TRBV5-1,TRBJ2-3,TGCGCCAGCAGCTTCACGCAACGGGGGGCGGGGATCACAGATACGCAGTATTTT,CASSFTQRGAGITDTQYF
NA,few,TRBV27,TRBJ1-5,TGTGCCAGCGGAGGGAATCAGCCCCAGCATTTT,CASGGNQPQHF
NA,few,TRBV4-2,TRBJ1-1,TGTGCCAGCAGCCAAGCTGTCAGGCCAAGAGAAGCTTTCTTT,CASSQAVRPREAFF
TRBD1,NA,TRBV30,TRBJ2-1,TGTGCCTGGAGTGTACAGGGGGCGGATTACAATGAGCAGTTCTTC,CAWSVQGADYNEQFF
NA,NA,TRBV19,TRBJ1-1,TGTGCCAGTTACTCCAGGGCCAAGAACACTGAAGCTTTCTTT,CASYSRAKNTEAFF
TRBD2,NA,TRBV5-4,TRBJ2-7,TGTGCCAGCAGCTTAGAAGCGGGAGTAAATGAGCAGTACTTC,CASSLEAGVNEQYF
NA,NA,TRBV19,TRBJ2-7,TGTGCCAGTAGCTTACCGGGGATCTACGAGCAGTACTTC,CASSLPGIYEQYF
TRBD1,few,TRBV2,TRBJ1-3,TGTGCCATCGTACGGGACAGGGGAACTGGAAACACCATATATTTT,CAIVRDRGTGNTIYF
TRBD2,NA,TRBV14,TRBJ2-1,TGTGCCAGCAGCCAAGTTGCGGGAGGGTACGGAGAGCAGTTCTTC,CASSQVAGGYGEQFF
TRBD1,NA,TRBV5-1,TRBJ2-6,TGCGCCAGCAGCTTACTTGGACAGGGGGCCCCTGGGGCCAACGTCCTGACTTTC,CASSLLGQGAPGANVLTF
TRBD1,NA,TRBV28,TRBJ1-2,TGTGCCAGCAGTCCCGGGGACAGGGGTAACTATGGCTACACCTTC,CASSPGDRGNYGYTF
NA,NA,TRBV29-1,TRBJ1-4,TGCAGCGTTAAGGACGGGACAACTAATGAAAAACTGTTTTTT,CSVKDGTTNEKLFF
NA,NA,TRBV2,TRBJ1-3,TGTGCCAGCAGTCGGGGATATAGAAACACCATATATTTT,CASSRGYRNTIYF
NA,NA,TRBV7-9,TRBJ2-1,TGTGCCAGCTTCGATTCGACTACCAAGAGGCAGTTCTTC,CASFDSTTKRQFF
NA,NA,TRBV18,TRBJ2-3,TGTGCCAGCTCACCTCTAAGTTCCGGGGAGGAAGATACGCAGTATTTT,CASSPLSSGEEDTQYF
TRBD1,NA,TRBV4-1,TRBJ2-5,TGCGCCAGCAGCCCACAGGGGTGGGGAGAGACCCAGTACTTC,CASSPQGWGETQYF
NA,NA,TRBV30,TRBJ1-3,TGTGCCTGGAGTCCAACTGGAAACACCATATATTTT,CAWSPTGNTIYF
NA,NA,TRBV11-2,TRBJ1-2,TGTGCCAGCAGCCCTACAGGGCCTGACTATGGCTACACCTTC,CASSPTGPDYGYTF
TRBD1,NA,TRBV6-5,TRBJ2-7,TGTGCCAGCAGTTTGGGACAGCTTTACGAGCAGTACTTC,CASSLGQLYEQYF